This TCR beta chain was documented in a study of blood T cell repertoires in COVID-19. Per the original methods: Reference gene primer amplification yielded estimated nucleated cell counts. Profiled with immunoSEQ multiplex PCR; TCRdb holds only in-frame clones, not every one. Clone size and V and J calls were adopted from that table, with D and trimming inferred from the DNA. The sample records under 550,000 clones, about 90% being singletons. This clone is a singleton in its sample. This CDR3 comprises 13 residues. Trimming at V came to 2 bases and at J to 5 bases, leaving 2 bases not matched to a gene. In germline, CDR1 is SGHNT, CDR2 YENEEA.

The V call is TRBV11-3, the J call TRBJ2-5; 7 positions agree with TRBD2. This receptor was obtained from a man aged 18 to 29 with COVID-19, enrolled during active disease. The sample was peripheral blood. This CDR3 is CASSLIGGETQYF. The CDR3 DNA is TGTGCCAGCAGCTTAATCGGGGGGGAGACCCAGTACTTC. Based on the CDR3 plus reference TRBV11-3 and TRBJ2-5, the full variable domain is EAGVVQSPRYKIIEKKQPVAFWCNPISGHNTLYWYLQNLGQGPELLIRYENEEAVDDSQLPKDRFSAERLKGVDSTLKIQPAELGDSAVYLCASSLIGGETQYFGPGTRLLVL.